Below, 2 T cell receptor beta chains from the same sample are listed, as sequenced in a study of T cells after somatic rescue of genetic block. Method: immunoSEQ multiplex PCR; TCRdb's copy keeps in-frame clones and lacks some. The table includes 70,000 to 85,000 clones, approximately 90% detected once. Sequencing used peripheral blood mononuclear cells (PBMCs). The origin of the receptors is a man younger than 45.

The chain links TRBV13 to TRBJ2-5; possible D gene TRBD2, 5 bases. The J call could be wrong; TRBJ2-7 is a better fit for the DNA end. Germline CDR1 PRHDT, CDR2 FYEKMQ (reference sequence). CDR3 length equals 13 residues. The CDR3: CASSLGRGYEQYF. The CDR3 bases are TGTGCCAGCAGCTTAGGCCGGGGCTACGAGCAGTACTTC.

The chain is built from TRBV6-1 and TRBJ1-2; TRBD1 agrees at 7 bases. Per germline, CDR1 MNHNS and CDR2 SASEGT. The trim removed 8 bases at V and 5 bases at J, leaving 8 bases unmatched. The CDR3 contains 13 residues. CDR3 sequence reads: CASGRGQEYGYTF. Written as DNA, the CDR3 is TGTGCCAGCGGGAGAGGACAGGAGTATGGCTACACCTTC.